This T cell receptor beta chain originates from a study of blood T cell repertoires in COVID-19. Background on the study: There were acute and convalescent COVID-19 samples, and they came from the United States, Italy and Spain. The analysed material was cDNA or gDNA that came from T cells, B-cell-depleted T cells, or PBMCs.

The V end was cut by 6 bases, the J end by 4 bases, with 12 bases between. Germline CDR1 is MNHEY and CDR2 is SMNVEV (reference sequence). The CDR3 has 13 residues. Source study methods: Researchers report that nucleated cell counts were estimated from reference gene primer amplification. Generated by immunoSEQ multiplex PCR, the TCRdb table keeps only in-frame clones and is missing some. From that table come the V and J calls and clone size; the DNA was used to work out D and trimming. Here the sample spans over 200,000 clones, approximately 90% being singletons. The origin of this receptor is a middle-aged woman who had recovered from COVID-19. V usage is TRBV27 and J usage is TRBJ1-1; D call uncertain. Material: peripheral blood. The CDR3 DNA reads TGTGCCAGCAGCGGAGGGTGGGGCACTGAAGCTTTCTTT. It specifies CASSGGWGTEAFF.